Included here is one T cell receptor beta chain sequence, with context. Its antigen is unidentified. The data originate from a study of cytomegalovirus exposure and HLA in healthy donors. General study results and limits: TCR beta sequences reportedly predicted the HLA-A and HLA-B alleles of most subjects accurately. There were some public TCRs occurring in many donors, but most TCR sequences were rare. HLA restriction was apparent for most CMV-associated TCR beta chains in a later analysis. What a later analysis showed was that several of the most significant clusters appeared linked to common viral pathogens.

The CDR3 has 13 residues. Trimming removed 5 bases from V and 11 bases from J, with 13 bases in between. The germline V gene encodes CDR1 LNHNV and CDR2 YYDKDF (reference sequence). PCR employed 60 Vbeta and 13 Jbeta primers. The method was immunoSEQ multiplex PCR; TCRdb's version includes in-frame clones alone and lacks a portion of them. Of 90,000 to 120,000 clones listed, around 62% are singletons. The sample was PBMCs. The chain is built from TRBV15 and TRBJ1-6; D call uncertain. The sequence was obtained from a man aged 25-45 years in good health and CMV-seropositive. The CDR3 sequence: CATSPRTDTPLHF. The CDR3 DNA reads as TGTGCCACCAGCCCTAGGACTGACACACCCCTCCACTTT.